The 9 T cell receptor beta chains listed next were all sequenced from one sample in a study of cytomegalovirus exposure and HLA in healthy donors. The primer mix had 60 Vbeta and 13 Jbeta primers. Assay used: immunoSEQ multiplex PCR; TCRdb lists only in-frame clones, some missing. The sample records 200,000 to 250,000 clones, over 65% being singletons. The sequencing sample was made of PBMCs. Receptors were obtained from a human donor in good health.

V gene TRBV9 combines with J gene TRBJ2-1, with TRBD2 matching over 9 bases. J gave up 0 bases and V 0 bases, and 7 bases lay outside the gene matches. Germline CDR1 and CDR2: SGDLS and YYNGEE. The CDR3 contains 18 residues. The chain's CDR3 is CASSVGVWTSASYNEQFF. DNA for the CDR3: TGTGCCAGCAGCGTAGGGGTCTGGACTAGCGCCTCCTACAATGAGCAGTTCTTC.

The rearrangement uses TRBV4-3 and TRBJ1-2; unclear D gene. CDR1 is LGHNA and CDR2 is YSLEER in the germline V gene. With 2 bases removed from V and 13 bases from J, the gap between germline ends came to 17 bases. This CDR3 is 13 amino acids long. The CDR3 DNA follows: TGCGCCAGCAGCCAATCCCGGACCTCCGCGGGCACCTTC. This translates into CASSQSRTSAGTF.

This sequence joins TRBV10-1 and TRBJ2-1, with 9 bases fitting TRBD2. Germline V gene data show CDR1 as WNHNN and CDR2 as SYGVQD (reference sequence). Trimming cost V 4 bases and J 15 bases; bases outside gene matches: 4. The CDR3 has 11 residues. In DNA form, the CDR3 reads TGCGCCAGCAGTGTAGCGGGAGTGGTGTTCTTC. Its translation is CASSVAGVVFF.

Notes on this clone: The sample carries other DNA sequences with the same CDR3. The V gene is TRBV5-1, the J gene TRBJ2-7; 7 bases line up with TRBD2. With 4 bases clipped from V and 0 bases from J, the junction kept 4 bases outside the gene matches. CDR3 length: 14 residues. Germline CDR1 is SGHRS and CDR2 is YFSETQ. DNA of the CDR3: TGCGCCAGCAGCCCGAGCGGGGCCTCCTACGAGCAGTACTTC. Its protein product is CASSPSGASYEQYF.

J is TRBJ2-1 and V is TRBV7-3; D might be TRBD2 (6 bases). From germline, CDR1 is SGHTA and CDR2 FQGTGA. The CDR3 is 15 amino acids. V lost 2 bases and J 1 base, leaving 9 bases between the germline ends. CDR3 protein: CASSLGRRSYNEQFF. CDR3 DNA sequence: TGTGCCAGCAGCTTAGGGAGGAGGTCCTACAATGAGCAGTTCTTC.

The chain has TRBV9 and TRBJ2-1; 7 bases match TRBD1. The junction had 10 bases not matched to a gene; V was cut back by 4 bases and J by 0 bases. This CDR3 region has 17 residues. Germline CDR1 is SGDLS and CDR2 is YYNGEE. The CDR3: CASSPGTATSSYNEQFF. For the CDR3, the DNA is TGTGCCAGCAGCCCCGGGACAGCCACTTCCTCCTACAATGAGCAGTTCTTC.

This clone was observed a few times. The chain links TRBV19 to TRBJ2-5, with 7 bases fitting TRBD2. This CDR3 has 13 amino acids. The germline gives CDR1 LNHDA, CDR2 SQIVND (reference sequence). V lost 4 bases, J lost 2 bases, and 1 base stayed unmatched. The CDR3 region has the DNA TGTGCCAGTAGTACTAGCGGACAAGAGACCCAGTACTTC. This encodes CASSTSGQETQYF.

This chain connects TRBV5-1 to TRBJ2-7, with TRBD1 as a possible D gene (6 bases). Between the trimmed V and J ends, which lost 4 bases and 7 bases, there was a span of 9 bases. Germline V gene lookup returns CDR1 SGHRS and CDR2 YFSETQ. The CDR3 consists of 11 residues. CDR3 protein: CASSLDREQYF. CDR3 nucleotide sequence: TGCGCCAGCAGCCTAGACAGGGAGCAGTACTTC. Together with reference TRBV5-1 and TRBJ2-7, the CDR3 gives the full variable domain: KAGVTQTPRYLIKTRGQQVTLSCSPISGHRSVSWYQQTPGQGLQFLFEYFSETQRNKGNFPGRFSGRQFSNSRSEMNVSTLELGDSALYLCASSLDREQYFGPGTRLTVT.

The chain employs TRBV5-4 and TRBJ2-3, with 11 positions matching TRBD2. Germline assignment: CDR1 SGHNT and CDR2 YYREEE (reference sequence). The CDR3 contains 17 residues. V trimming: 0 bases; J trimming: 5 bases; junction bases outside the gene matches: 8. The CDR3, as DNA: TGTGCCAGCAGCTTGGTTGTAGCGGGAGGGTTCGGAGATACGCAGTATTTT. As protein: CASSLVVAGGFGDTQYF.